The table lists the clone carrying this T cell receptor (beta chain) with many counts. The source of the sample is a study of T cells after yellow fever vaccination. TCRdb processed the 5' RACE reads anew with MiXCR; each CDR3 protein has one entry. The data contain 60,000 to 85,000 distinct CDR3 sequences, around 6.9% of them seen just once; the ten biggest clones take up around 32%. Germline loops: CDR1 SGHRS, CDR2 YFSETQ. Trimming shortened V by 0 bases and J by 7 bases, and 8 bases separated the two germline ends. CDR3 size: 12 residues. The TCR sequence derives from a man aged 18 to 29 who received the YFV17D yellow fever vaccine. The material sequenced was CD8+ T cells sorted from PBMCs, taken around 5 days after the first yellow fever vaccination. This chain links TRBV5-1 with TRBJ2-7; D ambiguous. CDR3: CASSLGWREQYF. In DNA form, the CDR3 reads TGCGCCAGCAGCTTGGGTTGGAGAGAGCAGTACTTC.